This T cell receptor (beta chain) was identified in a study of shared clonotypes between healthy human individuals. V was pared by 0 bases and J by 10 bases, with 19 bases between. The length of the CDR3 is 16 residues. The germline gives CDR1 LGHNA, CDR2 YSLEER. For sorted subsets, about 190 ng DNA per replicate equaled roughly 29,000 T cell genomes. The repertoire was sequenced with immunoSEQ multiplex PCR; TCRdb's copy has only in-frame clones and lacks some. The table shows about 2 million clones, with roughly 96% occurring only once. This receptor was identified in a man aged 18 to 29 in good health. The specimen was naive CD4+ T cells sorted from blood. Noted subset: CD45RA+ positively selected. The chain recombines TRBV4-3 with TRBJ2-1; D perhaps matches TRBD1 (7 bases). CDR3 DNA sequence: TGCGCCAGCAGCCAAGACTTAGGGCAGGGGGGTCAGGAGCAGTTCTTC. It is translated as CASSQDLGQGGQEQFF.